These T cell receptor beta chains were read from a single sample in a study of T cell clonotyping in hematopoietic cell transplantation. Here immunoSEQ multiplex PCR was the method, and the copy in TCRdb shows in-frame clones only, minus some. The sample includes some 40,000 clones, less than 95% of them seen just once. Material for sequencing was peripheral blood mononuclear cells. The source of these receptors is a woman aged 50 to 65 in good health. Some clones in this sample may be carry-over from other donors' samples. Each CDR3 is given with its conserved first and last residue. D genes are given only for firm matches.

V	J	D	DNA	CDR3
TRBV25-1	TRBJ2-7	.	TGTGCCAGCAGGGCCGGGGACTACGAGCAGTACTTC	CASRAGDYEQYF
TRBV19	TRBJ1-5	.	TGTGCCTCCAAGGAGAGGCAGGGAGAGGGATATAGCAATCAGCCCCAGCATTTT	CASKERQGEGYSNQPQHF
TRBV10-3	TRBJ1-1	TRBD1	TGTGCCACGACAGGGACGAACACTGAAGCTTTCTTT	CATTGTNTEAFF
TRBV19	TRBJ2-3	TRBD2	TGTGCCAGTAGTTCCTCTTCCGGGACTAGCGGAACAGATACGCAGTATTTT	CASSSSSGTSGTDTQYF
TRBV4-3	TRBJ1-2	.	TGCGCCAGCAGCCAAGGGGGGGAGTCCCTCTATGGCTACACCTTC	CASSQGGESLYGYTF
TRBV6-4	TRBJ2-3	.	TGTGCCAGCAGTGACTCGAGTGGCGTGGTGGAGTTAGGCACAGATACGCAGTATTTT	CASSDSSGVVELGTDTQYF
TRBV5-1	TRBJ1-2	.	TGCGCCAGCAGCTACCTCCCGGACGGCTATGGCTACACCTTC	CASSYLPDGYGYTF
TRBV5-6	TRBJ2-1	TRBD2	TGTGCCAGCAGCTTGGTGGCGGGGGGTGAGCAGTTCTTC	CASSLVAGGEQFF
TRBV19	TRBJ2-6	TRBD2	TGTGCCAGTAGTATAGGGACTAGCGGGGCTGGGGCCAACGTCCTGACTTTC	CASSIGTSGAGANVLTF
TRBV9	TRBJ1-5	.	TGTGCCAGCAGCCCACACGGACAGTCCTCCCAGCCCCAGCATTTT	CASSPHGQSSQPQHF
TRBV11-2	TRBJ2-5	.	TGTGCCAGCAACTTCAATGGGGCGTTAGGGGAGACCCAGTACTTC	CASNFNGALGETQYF
TRBV10-3	TRBJ1-5	TRBD1	TGTGCCATCAGTCCGGACAGGGGCCCTACGGGCAATCAGCCCCAGCATTTT	CAISPDRGPTGNQPQHF